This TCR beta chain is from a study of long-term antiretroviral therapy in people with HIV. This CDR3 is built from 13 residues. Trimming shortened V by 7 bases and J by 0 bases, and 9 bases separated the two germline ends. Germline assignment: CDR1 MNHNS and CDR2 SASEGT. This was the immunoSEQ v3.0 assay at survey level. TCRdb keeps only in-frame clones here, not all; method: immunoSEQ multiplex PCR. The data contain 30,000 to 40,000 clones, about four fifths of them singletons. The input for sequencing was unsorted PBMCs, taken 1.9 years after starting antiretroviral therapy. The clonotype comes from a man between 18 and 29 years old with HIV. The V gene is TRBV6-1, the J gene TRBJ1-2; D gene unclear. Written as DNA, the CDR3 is TGTGCCAGCATGAGGACGGCTAACTATGGCTACACCTTC. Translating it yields CASMRTANYGYTF.